This T cell receptor beta chain was sequenced during a study of cytomegalovirus exposure and HLA in healthy donors. Both 60 Vbeta primers and 13 Jbeta primers went into the PCR. Profiled with immunoSEQ multiplex PCR; TCRdb holds only in-frame clones, not every one. The data contain around 100,000 clones, about 68% of them singletons. Concerning this clone itself: Its antigen is undetermined.

Trimming removed 3 bases from V and 7 bases from J, with 9 bases in between. CDR3 length: 13 residues. Germline-derived CDR1 and CDR2 are MNHNS and SASEGT. General study results and limits: Most subjects' HLA-A and HLA-B alleles were reportedly predicted from TCR beta sequences. Productive rates of about 87% or about 30% were seen for most TCR beta V segments in an earlier analysis. TCR beta chains associated with HLA were, in a later analysis, more clonally expanded than equally common others. Donors belonging to an Asian-associated ancestry cluster reportedly showed fewer N-insertions in productive TCRs than the 666-donor mean, according to what a later analysis found.

The chain employs TRBV6-1 and TRBJ2-2, with D uncertain. This TCR was recovered from a male donor in good health and CMV-seropositive. The specimen was PBMCs. CDR3 sequence reads: CASSDGDLGELFF. The CDR3 coding sequence is TGTGCCAGCAGTGACGGAGACCTCGGGGAGCTGTTTTTT.